This T cell receptor beta chain was profiled in a study of graft-versus-host responses after intestinal transplantation. Study details: Induction using anti-thymocyte globulin, followed by tacrolimus and steroids for approximately 3 years, was given to all recipients. Regarding the study as a whole: Present in recipient marrow, GvH clones included some that appeared first in ileum or blood. Allografts carried high graft-versus-host to host-versus-graft clonal ratios in patients having graft-donor T cell macrochimerism. HvG clone declines early post-transplant were associated with peak circulating GvH levels.

The germline gives CDR1 MRHNA, CDR2 SNTAGT. The CDR3 covers 15 residues. TCRdb keeps only in-frame clones here, not all; method: immunoSEQ multiplex PCR. The table has tens of thousands of clones, about 89% seen once. To note about this clone: The antigen remains undetermined. One junction end disagrees with the germline gene, perhaps due to a read error.

The sequencing used PBMCs, collected approximately 320 days after intestinal transplant. This chain joins TRBV6-4 and TRBJ1-2; TRBD1 matches at 8 bases. The source is a human patient who received an intestinal transplant, so some T cells may come from the graft donor. This chain's CDR3 is CATSPGGAVGYGYTF. The CDR3 DNA follows: TGTGCCACCAGTCCAGGGGGCGCGGTGGGTTATGGCTACACCTTC.